This T cell receptor (beta chain) comes out of a study of T-cell memory formation after mild COVID-19. Study summary: Each donor largely had its own TCR clusters.

Findings of the study overall: Day 37-peaking second-wave clones had unconfirmed SARS-CoV-2 specificity. The study detected some responding clones in pre-infection memory, suggesting cross-reactive memory joined. Contracting CD8+ clones were enriched in EMRA, CD4+ mainly in CM and EM.

This clonotype was observed a few times. Its antigen is not identified. TCRdb passed the 5' RACE reads through MiXCR, listing each CDR3 protein once. The sample carries some 290,000 distinct CDR3 sequences, about 16% recorded once. The V gene's germline CDR1 is MNHEY and CDR2 SVGAGI. This CDR3 contains 16 residues. Trimming took 0 bases from V and 5 from J, leaving 14 bases between them. Sequenced sample: PBMCs or a T cell subset sorted from them (not recorded which). The clonotype originates from a young man who had mild COVID-19 (a few samples of this study predate the infection). Cell type and time point are not known. The chain recombines TRBV6-5 with TRBJ2-1; TRBD1 might be the D (6 bases). CDR3 amino acids: CASSYSITGSDNEQFF. In DNA form, the CDR3 reads TGTGCCAGCAGTTACTCTATCACAGGGTCGGACAATGAGCAGTTCTTC.